This is a list of T cell receptor beta chains from one sample in a study of cytomegalovirus exposure and HLA in healthy donors. Some clones are missing from TCRdb's copy, which holds only in-frame ones; the method was immunoSEQ multiplex PCR. The sample carries 150,000 to 200,000 clones, approximately 80% recorded once. Material for sequencing was PBMCs. These receptors all come from a woman aged 35 to 49 in good health and CMV-seropositive. Both conserved end residues are part of each CDR3. Fields, in order: J gene, clone size, V gene, D gene, CDR3 DNA, CDR3 protein. D genes are given only for firm matches. Size tells how often a clone was seen (once, few, many) or the class of an expanded clone, and some rows leave it out.

TRBJ1-1 | NA | TRBV10-3 | NA | TGTGCCATCAGTGCAGGGATGAACACTGAAGCTTTCTTT | CAISAGMNTEAFF
TRBJ2-1 | NA | TRBV5-5 | NA | TGTGCCAGCAGCTTGCGGGCGACTAGCTCCTACAATGAGCAGTTCTTC | CASSLRATSSYNEQFF
TRBJ2-1 | NA | TRBV28 | TRBD2 | TGTGCCAGCAGTTTATTTGGAGGGCTAGCGGGGATTGAGCAGTTCTTC | CASSLFGGLAGIEQFF
TRBJ2-3 | NA | TRBV28 | NA | TGTGCCAGCAGTGGACAATGGACGACGAGAAGCACAGATACGCAGTATTTT | CASSGQWTTRSTDTQYF
TRBJ2-1 | NA | TRBV5-1 | NA | TGCGCCAGCAGAATAGCGGAAGCCATTTCCAATGAGCAGTTCTTC | CASRIAEAISNEQFF
TRBJ1-2 | NA | TRBV5-4 | NA | TGTGCCAGCAGCTCTGACCCCTTGCGGGGCTACACCTTC | CASSSDPLRGYTF
TRBJ2-7 | NA | TRBV27 | TRBD2 | TGTGCCAGCACGAATAACCGCAGACTAGCGGGGGCCTACGAGCAGTACTTC | CASTNNRRLAGAYEQYF
TRBJ1-3 | NA | TRBV27 | TRBD1 | TGTGCCAGCAGCCAGGGGGCGCGGGGAAACACCATATATTTT | CASSQGARGNTIYF
TRBJ2-1 | few | TRBV9 | TRBD2 | TGTGCCAGCAGCGTAGGGCTCAGCGGGGGGGTGAATGAGCAGTTCTTC | CASSVGLSGGVNEQFF
TRBJ2-1 | NA | TRBV11-2 | TRBD2 | TGTGCCAGCAGCAAGGGACTAGCGGGGGGTTACAATGAGCAGTTCTTC | CASSKGLAGGYNEQFF
TRBJ1-2 | NA | TRBV5-1 | NA | TGCGCCAGCAGCCGACAGCCCTTC | CASSRQPF
TRBJ2-5 | NA | TRBV27 | NA | TGTGCCAGCACCCTAGCAAGGGGGGAGACCCAGTACTTC | CASTLARGETQYF
TRBJ1-1 | NA | TRBV5-8 | NA | TGTGCCAGCTCCAAACGGGTGAACACTGAAGCTTTCTTT | CASSKRVNTEAFF
TRBJ2-3 | NA | TRBV5-1 | TRBD2 | TGCGCCAGCAGCTCTGGGCGGGGGGGTTCAGATACGCAGTATTTT | CASSSGRGGSDTQYF
TRBJ2-1 | medium-sized | TRBV5-1 | TRBD2 | TGCGCCAGCAGCGTTAGCGGGGGGGAAAGGGAGCAGTTCTTC | CASSVSGGEREQFF
TRBJ2-1 | NA | TRBV6-6 | TRBD2 | TGTGCCAGCAGTTATGGGAAAGCGGGGGGCTACAATGAGCAGTTCTTC | CASSYGKAGGYNEQFF
TRBJ2-3 | once | TRBV6-1 | TRBD2 | TGTGCCAGCACGTTGCGGGGGGGCCTGGATACGCAGTATTTT | CASTLRGGLDTQYF
TRBJ2-7 | NA | TRBV30 | NA | TGTGCCTGGAGTGAAACCCGGGTCTACGAGCAGTACTTC | CAWSETRVYEQYF
TRBJ1-4 | NA | TRBV2 | NA | TGTGCCAGCGCCAGGGTGGGCGAAAAACTGTTTTTT | CASARVGEKLFF
TRBJ1-1 | NA | TRBV18 | NA | TGTGCCAGCTCACCACGCGAAAGTGAAGCTTTCTTT | CASSPRESEAFF
TRBJ2-7 | NA | TRBV11-2 | NA | TGTGCCAGCAGCGACGGACTCAGACCCTACGAGCAGTACTTC | CASSDGLRPYEQYF
TRBJ2-3 | NA | TRBV7-9 | TRBD1 | TGTGCCAGCAGTCGGGACAGGAAACGTCTGGATACGCAGTATTTT | CASSRDRKRLDTQYF
TRBJ1-2 | NA | TRBV5-1 | NA | TGCGCCAGCAGCTTCGAAGCTGCCAAGCACTATGGCTACACCTTC | CASSFEAAKHYGYTF
TRBJ2-1 | NA | TRBV28 | NA | TGTGCCAGCAGCGCTAACTTCGACAATGAGCAGTTCTTC | CASSANFDNEQFF
TRBJ2-6 | NA | TRBV9 | NA | TGTGCCAGCAGCCCCGCCCCGGCTGGGGCCAACGGCCTGACTTTC | CASSPAPAGANGLTF
TRBJ2-1 | NA | TRBV10-3 | NA | TGTGCCATCAGTGATCTGAGGGCCGAGCAGTTCTTC | CAISDLRAEQFF
TRBJ2-5 | NA | TRBV6-6 | TRBD2 | TGTGCCAGCAGTTACCCCCCCGCGGCGGGGGAAGAGACCCAGTACTTC | CASSYPPAAGEETQYF
TRBJ1-4 | few | TRBV6-6 | NA | TGTGCCAGCAGTGCGGGAAGTGAAAAACTGTTTTTT | CASSAGSEKLFF
TRBJ2-5 | NA | TRBV19 | NA | TGTGCCAGTAGTATTCGGAGGGGGCGCGGAGAGACCCAGTACTTC | CASSIRRGRGETQYF
TRBJ1-2 | once | TRBV25-1 | NA | TGTGCCAGCAGTGAATTGCGGGGCTACACCTTC | CASSELRGYTF
TRBJ1-2 | NA | TRBV4-3 | TRBD1 | TGCGCCAGCAGCCAAGATGTCGGGGGAACAGGGGTCTGGGGCTACACCTTC | CASSQDVGGTGVWGYTF
TRBJ1-2 | NA | TRBV9 | NA | TGTGCCAGCAGCGTATACAGTGCGTCTAACTATGGCTACACCTTC | CASSVYSASNYGYTF
TRBJ2-2 | NA | TRBV7-3 | TRBD1 | TGTGCCAGCAGCCCCACTCCTAACAGGGGAAGAACCGGGGAGCTGTTTTTT | CASSPTPNRGRTGELFF
TRBJ2-2 | few | TRBV5-4 | NA | TGTGCCAGCCAGGCCAGGGAGCGGGTCGGGGAGCTGTTTTTT | CASQARERVGELFF
TRBJ1-4 | NA | TRBV19 | NA | TGTGCCAGTAGTAGGTGGGAGGCGGATGAAAAACTGTTTTTT | CASSRWEADEKLFF
TRBJ2-3 | NA | TRBV7-2 | TRBD2 | TGTGCCAGCAGCTTACAAGGTAGCGGGGGTTTCACAGATACGCAGTATTTT | CASSLQGSGGFTDTQYF
TRBJ2-3 | NA | TRBV29-1 | TRBD2 | TGCAGCGTTGCTGGCGGGGGAAACACAGATACGCAGTATTTT | CSVAGGGNTDTQYF
TRBJ1-1 | NA | TRBV9 | NA | TGTGCCAGCGGCCAGGTAAACACTGAAGCTTTCTTT | CASGQVNTEAFF
TRBJ2-3 | few | TRBV11-2 | TRBD2 | TGTGCCAGCAGCCCCCGGATAGCGGGGAGGGCAGATACGCAGTATTTT | CASSPRIAGRADTQYF
TRBJ2-4 | NA | TRBV5-1 | TRBD1 | TGCGCCAGCAGCCGGGACAGGGGGCATGACATTCAGTACTTC | CASSRDRGHDIQYF
TRBJ1-1 | NA | TRBV19 | NA | TGTGCCAGTAGAGCAAAAAACACTGAAGCTTTCTTT | CASRAKNTEAFF
TRBJ2-2 | NA | TRBV4-1 | NA | TGCGCCAGCAGCCAATTACCAGAATCCACCGGGGAGCTGTTTTTT | CASSQLPESTGELFF
TRBJ2-7 | NA | TRBV27 | TRBD1 | TGTGCCAGCAGGGGACAGGGGGTCTACGAGCAGTACTTC | CASRGQGVYEQYF
TRBJ2-7 | NA | TRBV30 | NA | TGTGCCTGGAGCGCAGGGCTCGAGCAGTACTTC | CAWSAGLEQYF
TRBJ2-5 | NA | TRBV30 | NA | TGTGCCTGGAGTGGTAGTAGTTACCAAGAGACCCAGTACTTC | CAWSGSSYQETQYF
TRBJ1-3 | NA | TRBV6-6 | NA | TGTGCCAGCAACGGAAGGGGGACCTCTGGAAACACCATATATTTT | CASNGRGTSGNTIYF
TRBJ2-7 | NA | TRBV5-4 | NA | TGTGCCAGCAGCAAAAAGTCAGGGGCCGAGCAGTACTTC | CASSKKSGAEQYF
TRBJ1-2 | NA | TRBV25-1 | TRBD1 | TGTGCCAGCAGGGGGACAGGGCAATATGGCTACACCTTC | CASRGTGQYGYTF
TRBJ1-2 | once | TRBV27 | TRBD1 | TGTGCCAGCAGTATACTACAGGGGGAAGGCTACACCTTC | CASSILQGEGYTF
TRBJ1-2 | few | TRBV19 | NA | TGTGCCACTAGGCCTGGACAGATAAACTATGGCTACACCTTC | CATRPGQINYGYTF
TRBJ2-5 | NA | TRBV14 | NA | TGTGCCAGCAGCCCCAAGCGAACCGGCCAGTACTTC | CASSPKRTGQYF